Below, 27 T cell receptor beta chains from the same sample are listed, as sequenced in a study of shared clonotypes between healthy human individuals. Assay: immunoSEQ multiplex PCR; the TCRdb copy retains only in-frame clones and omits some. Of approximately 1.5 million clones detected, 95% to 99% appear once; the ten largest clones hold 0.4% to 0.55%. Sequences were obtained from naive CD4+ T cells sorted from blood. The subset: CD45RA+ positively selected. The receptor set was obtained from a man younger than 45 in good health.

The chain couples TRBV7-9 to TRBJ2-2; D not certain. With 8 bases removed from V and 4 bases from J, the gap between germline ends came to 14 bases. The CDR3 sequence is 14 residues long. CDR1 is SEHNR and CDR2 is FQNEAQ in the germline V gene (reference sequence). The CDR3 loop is CASRDGTSTGELFF. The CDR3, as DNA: TGTGCCAGCCGAGACGGAACTTCCACCGGGGAGCTGTTTTTT.

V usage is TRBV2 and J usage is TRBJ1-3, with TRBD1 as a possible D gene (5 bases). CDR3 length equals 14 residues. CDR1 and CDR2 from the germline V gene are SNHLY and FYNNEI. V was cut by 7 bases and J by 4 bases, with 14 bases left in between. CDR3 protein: CASILGGQGNTIYF. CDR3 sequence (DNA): TGTGCCAGCATTCTGGGGGGTCAAGGAAACACCATATATTTT.

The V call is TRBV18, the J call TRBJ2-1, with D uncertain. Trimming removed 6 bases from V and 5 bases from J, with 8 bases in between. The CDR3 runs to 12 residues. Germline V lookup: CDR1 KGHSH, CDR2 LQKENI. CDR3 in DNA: TGTGCCAGCTCCCGGGCGAACAATGAGCAGTTCTTC. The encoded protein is CASSRANNEQFF.

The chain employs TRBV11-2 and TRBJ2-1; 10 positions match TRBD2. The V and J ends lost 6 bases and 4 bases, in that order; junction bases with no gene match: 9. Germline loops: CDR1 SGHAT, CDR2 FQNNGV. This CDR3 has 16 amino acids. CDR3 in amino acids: CASRTPGLAVYNEQFF. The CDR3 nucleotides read TGTGCCAGCAGAACCCCCGGACTAGCGGTTTACAATGAGCAGTTCTTC. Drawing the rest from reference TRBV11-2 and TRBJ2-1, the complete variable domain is EAGVAQSPRYKIIEKRQSVAFWCNPISGHATLYWYQQILGQGPKLLIQFQNNGVVDDSQLPKDRFSAERLKGVDSTLKIQPAKLEDSAVYLCASRTPGLAVYNEQFFGPGTRLTVL.

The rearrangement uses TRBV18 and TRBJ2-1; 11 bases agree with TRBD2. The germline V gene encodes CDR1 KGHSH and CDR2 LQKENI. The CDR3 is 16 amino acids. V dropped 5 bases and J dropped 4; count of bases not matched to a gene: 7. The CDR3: CASSFWTSGLYNEQFF. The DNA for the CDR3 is TGTGCCAGCTCATTTTGGACTAGCGGGCTTTACAATGAGCAGTTCTTC.

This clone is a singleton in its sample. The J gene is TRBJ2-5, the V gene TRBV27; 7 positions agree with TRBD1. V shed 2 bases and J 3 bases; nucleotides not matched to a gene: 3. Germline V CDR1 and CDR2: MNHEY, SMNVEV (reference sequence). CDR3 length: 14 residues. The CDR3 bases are TGTGCCAGCAGTTTACAGGGGGTTGAAGAGACCCAGTACTTC. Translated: CASSLQGVEETQYF.

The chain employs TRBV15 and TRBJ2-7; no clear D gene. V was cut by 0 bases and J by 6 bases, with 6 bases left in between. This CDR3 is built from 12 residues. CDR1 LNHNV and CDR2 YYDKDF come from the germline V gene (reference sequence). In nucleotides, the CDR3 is TGTGCCACCAGCAGAGATCAAGGCGAGCAGTACTTC. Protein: CATSRDQGEQYF.

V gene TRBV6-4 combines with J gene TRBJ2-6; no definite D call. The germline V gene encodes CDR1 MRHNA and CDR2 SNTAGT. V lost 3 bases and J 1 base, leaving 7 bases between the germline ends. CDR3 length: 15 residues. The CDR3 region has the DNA TGTGCCAGCAGTGATGAGTCGTCTGGGGCCAACGTCCTGACTTTC. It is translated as CASSDESSGANVLTF.

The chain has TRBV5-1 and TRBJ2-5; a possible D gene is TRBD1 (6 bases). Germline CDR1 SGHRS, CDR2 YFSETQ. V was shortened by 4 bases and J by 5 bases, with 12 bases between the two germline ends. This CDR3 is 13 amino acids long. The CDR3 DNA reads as TGCGCCAGCAGCATACAGGGCTTGGAGACCCAGTACTTC. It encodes CASSIQGLETQYF.

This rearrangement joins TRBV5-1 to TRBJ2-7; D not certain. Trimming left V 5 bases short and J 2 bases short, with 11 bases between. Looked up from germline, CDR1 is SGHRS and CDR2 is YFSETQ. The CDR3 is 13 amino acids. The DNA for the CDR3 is TGCGCCAGCAGTAGCTCAGGACCCTACGAGCAGTACTTC. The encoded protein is CASSSSGPYEQYF.

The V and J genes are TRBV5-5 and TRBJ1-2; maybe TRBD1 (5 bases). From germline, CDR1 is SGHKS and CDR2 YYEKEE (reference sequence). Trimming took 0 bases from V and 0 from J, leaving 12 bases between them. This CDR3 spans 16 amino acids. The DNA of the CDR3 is TGTGCCAGCAGCTTGGAAGAGGGGAGGCCTAACTATGGCTACACCTTC. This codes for CASSLEEGRPNYGYTF.

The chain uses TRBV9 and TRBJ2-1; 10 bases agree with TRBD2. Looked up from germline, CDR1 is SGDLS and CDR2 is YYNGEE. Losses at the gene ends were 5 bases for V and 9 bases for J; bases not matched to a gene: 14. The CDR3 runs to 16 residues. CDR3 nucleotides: TGTGCCAGCAGTAACCCCAATGGGCTAGCGGGAGTTGAGCAGTTCTTC. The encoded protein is CASSNPNGLAGVEQFF.

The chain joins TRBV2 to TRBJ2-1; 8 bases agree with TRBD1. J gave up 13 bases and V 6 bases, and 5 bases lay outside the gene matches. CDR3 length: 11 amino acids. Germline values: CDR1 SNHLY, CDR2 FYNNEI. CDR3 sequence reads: CASREQGVQFF. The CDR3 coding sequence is TGTGCCAGCAGGGAACAGGGGGTTCAGTTCTTC.

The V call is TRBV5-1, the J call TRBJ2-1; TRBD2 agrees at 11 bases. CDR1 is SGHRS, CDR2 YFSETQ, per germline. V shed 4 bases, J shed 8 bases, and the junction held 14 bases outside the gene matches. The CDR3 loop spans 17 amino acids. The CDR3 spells CASSLGLAGGPGDEQFF. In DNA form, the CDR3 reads TGCGCCAGCAGCCTGGGCTTAGCGGGAGGGCCGGGGGATGAGCAGTTCTTC. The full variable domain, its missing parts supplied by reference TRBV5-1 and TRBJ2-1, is KAGVTQTPRYLIKTRGQQVTLSCSPISGHRSVSWYQQTPGQGLQFLFEYFSETQRNKGNFPGRFSGRQFSNSRSEMNVSTLELGDSALYLCASSLGLAGGPGDEQFFGPGTRLTVL.

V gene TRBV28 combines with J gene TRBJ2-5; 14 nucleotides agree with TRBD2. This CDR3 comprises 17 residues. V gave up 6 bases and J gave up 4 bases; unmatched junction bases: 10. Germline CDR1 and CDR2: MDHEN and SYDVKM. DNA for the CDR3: TGTGCCAGCAGCCTAGGGACTAGCGGGAGTTGGGGAGAGACCCAGTACTTC. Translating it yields CASSLGTSGSWGETQYF.

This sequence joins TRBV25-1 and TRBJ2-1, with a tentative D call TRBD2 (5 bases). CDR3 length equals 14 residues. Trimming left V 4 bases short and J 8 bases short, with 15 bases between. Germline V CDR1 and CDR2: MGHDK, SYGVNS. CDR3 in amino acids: CASSALDSGHEQFF. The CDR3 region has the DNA TGTGCCAGCAGTGCCTTGGACTCAGGTCATGAGCAGTTCTTC. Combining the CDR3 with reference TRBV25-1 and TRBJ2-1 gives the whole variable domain EADIYQTPRYLVIGTGKKITLECSQTMGHDKMYWYQQDPGMELHLIHYSYGVNSTEKGDLSSESTVSRIRTEHFPLTLESARPSHTSQYLCASSALDSGHEQFFGPGTRLTVL.

For the CDR3, the DNA is TGCAGCGTTTATGGGGTCTCGGAGACCCAGTACTTC. This gives the protein CSVYGVSETQYF. V is TRBV29-1 and J is TRBJ2-5; D is unclear. Germline CDR1 is SQVTM and CDR2 is ANQGSEA. The V end lost 5 bases, the J end lost 5 bases, and 12 bases lay between the germline ends. The CDR3 spans 12 residues.

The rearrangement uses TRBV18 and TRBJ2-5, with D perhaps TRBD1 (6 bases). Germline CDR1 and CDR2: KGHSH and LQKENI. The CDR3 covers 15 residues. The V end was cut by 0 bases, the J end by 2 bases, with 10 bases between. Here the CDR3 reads CASSPPQGRQETQYF. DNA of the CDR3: TGTGCCAGCTCACCACCCCAGGGGAGACAAGAGACCCAGTACTTC.

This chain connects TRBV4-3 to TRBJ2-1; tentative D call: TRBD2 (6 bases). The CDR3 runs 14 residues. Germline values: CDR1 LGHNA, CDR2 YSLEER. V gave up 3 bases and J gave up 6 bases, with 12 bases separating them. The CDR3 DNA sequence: TGCGCCAGCAGCCAGACTAGTACGGGCAATGAGCAGTTCTTC. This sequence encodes CASSQTSTGNEQFF.

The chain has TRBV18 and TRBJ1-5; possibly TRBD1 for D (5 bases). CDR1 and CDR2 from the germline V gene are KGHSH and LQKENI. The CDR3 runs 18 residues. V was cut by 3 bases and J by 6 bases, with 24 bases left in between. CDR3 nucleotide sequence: TGTGCCAGCTCACCTTTTGGAACCCAGGTGAGGGGAAGTCAGCCCCAGCATTTT. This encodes CASSPFGTQVRGSQPQHF.

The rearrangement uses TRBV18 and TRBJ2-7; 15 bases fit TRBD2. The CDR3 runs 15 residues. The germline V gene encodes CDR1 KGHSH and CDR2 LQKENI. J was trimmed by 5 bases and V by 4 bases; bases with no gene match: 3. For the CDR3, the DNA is TGTGCCAGCTCACGGACTAGCGGGAGGGCCCACGAGCAGTACTTC. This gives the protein CASSRTSGRAHEQYF.

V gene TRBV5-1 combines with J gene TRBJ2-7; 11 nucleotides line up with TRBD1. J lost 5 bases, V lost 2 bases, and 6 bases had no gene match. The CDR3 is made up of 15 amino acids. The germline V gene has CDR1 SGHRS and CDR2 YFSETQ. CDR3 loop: CASSFTGTGGHEQYF. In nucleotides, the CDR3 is TGCGCCAGCAGCTTTACCGGGACAGGGGGGCACGAGCAGTACTTC. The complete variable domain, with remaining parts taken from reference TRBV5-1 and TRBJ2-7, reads KAGVTQTPRYLIKTRGQQVTLSCSPISGHRSVSWYQQTPGQGLQFLFEYFSETQRNKGNFPGRFSGRQFSNSRSEMNVSTLELGDSALYLCASSFTGTGGHEQYFGPGTRLTVT.

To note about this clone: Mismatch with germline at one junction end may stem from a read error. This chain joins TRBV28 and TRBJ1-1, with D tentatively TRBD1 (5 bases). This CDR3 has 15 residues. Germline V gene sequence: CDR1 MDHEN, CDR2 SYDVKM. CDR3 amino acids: CASSLTDTVNSEAFF. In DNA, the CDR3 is TGTGCCAGCAGTTTAACGGACACAGTGAACAGTGAAGCTTTCTTT.

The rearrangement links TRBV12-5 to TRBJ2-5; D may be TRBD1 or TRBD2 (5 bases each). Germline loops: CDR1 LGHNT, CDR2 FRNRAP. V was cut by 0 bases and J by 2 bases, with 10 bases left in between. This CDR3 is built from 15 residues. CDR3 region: CASGLVRDGQETQYF. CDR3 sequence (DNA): TGTGCTAGTGGTTTGGTAAGGGACGGACAAGAGACCCAGTACTTC. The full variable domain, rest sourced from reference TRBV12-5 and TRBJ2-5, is DARVTQTPRHKVTEMGQEVTMRCQPILGHNTVFWYRQTMMQGLELLAYFRNRAPLDDSGMPKDRFSAEMPDATLATLKIQPSEPRDSAVYFCASGLVRDGQETQYFGPGTRLLVL.

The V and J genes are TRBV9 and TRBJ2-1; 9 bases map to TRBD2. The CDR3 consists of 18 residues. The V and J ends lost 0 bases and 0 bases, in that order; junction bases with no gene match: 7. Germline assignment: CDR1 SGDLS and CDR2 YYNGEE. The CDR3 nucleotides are TGTGCCAGCAGCGTAGATAGCGGGAGTTGGGGCTCCTACAATGAGCAGTTCTTC. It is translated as CASSVDSGSWGSYNEQFF.

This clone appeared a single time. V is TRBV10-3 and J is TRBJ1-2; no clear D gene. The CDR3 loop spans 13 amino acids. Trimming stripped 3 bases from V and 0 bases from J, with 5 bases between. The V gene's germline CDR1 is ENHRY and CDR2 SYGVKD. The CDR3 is CAISESTNYGYTF. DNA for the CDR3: TGTGCCATCAGTGAATCCACTAACTATGGCTACACCTTC.

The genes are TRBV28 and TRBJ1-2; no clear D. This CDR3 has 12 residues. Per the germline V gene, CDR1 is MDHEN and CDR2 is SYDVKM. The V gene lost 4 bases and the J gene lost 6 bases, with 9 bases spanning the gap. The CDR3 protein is CASSSWTNGYTF. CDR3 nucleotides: TGTGCCAGCAGTTCATGGACGAATGGCTACACCTTC.